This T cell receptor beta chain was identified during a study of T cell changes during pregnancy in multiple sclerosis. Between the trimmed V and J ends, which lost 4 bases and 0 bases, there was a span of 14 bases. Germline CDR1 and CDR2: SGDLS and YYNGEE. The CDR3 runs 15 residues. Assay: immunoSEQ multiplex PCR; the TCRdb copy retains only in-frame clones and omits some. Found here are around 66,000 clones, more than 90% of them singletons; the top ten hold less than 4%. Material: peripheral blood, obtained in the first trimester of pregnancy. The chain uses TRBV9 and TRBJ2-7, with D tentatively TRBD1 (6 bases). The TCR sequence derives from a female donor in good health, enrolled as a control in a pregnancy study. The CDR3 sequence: CASSTGTTLSYEQYF. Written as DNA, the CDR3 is TGTGCCAGCAGCACCGGGACAACTCTCTCCTACGAGCAGTACTTC.